This paragraph covers one TCR beta chain sequence. The target antigen is unknown. This sample was taken from a study of T cells in Graves' hyperthyroidism and ophthalmopathy. The CDR3 has 12 residues. Germline CDR1 and CDR2: MNHEY and SVGEGT. V lost 7 bases and J 2 bases, leaving 9 bases between the germline ends. Overall study results and limits: The model's output predicted ophthalmopathy at a median of 6.5 months prior to onset.

Using RNA transcripts as the source, TCR beta CDR3 regions were amplified. Primed by the HTBI set, a first-round RT-PCR was run on the TCR CDR3. One entry per CDR3 protein results from TCRdb running MiXCR on the multiplex PCR reads. This sample has under 250,000 distinct CDR3 sequences, with approximately 24% found just once. This TCR was sampled from a woman aged 40 to 55 with Graves' ophthalmopathy. The J gene is TRBJ2-7, the V gene TRBV6-2 or TRBV6-3, with D perhaps matching TRBD2 (7 bases). Sequenced input: blood. The CDR3 DNA follows: TGTGCCAGCAAAGGGGGGGCCTACGAGCAGTACTTC. It encodes CASKGGAYEQYF.